This passage covers 10 T cell receptor beta chains from one sample sequenced in a study of blood T cells in healthy people across ages. A second PCR, run for roughly 7 to 12 cycles, used a sample-barcoded 5' primer plus a J-beta primer mix. TCRdb re-called the 5' RACE reads through MiXCR, storing one row per CDR3 protein. The sample has about 590,000 distinct CDR3 sequences; about 30% are singletons. Material for sequencing was blood. The receptor set was obtained from an elderly woman in good health.

In its sample, this clonotype was seen many times. This rearrangement joins TRBV5-1 to TRBJ1-2; the match to TRBD1 covers 9 bases. Germline loops: CDR1 SGHRS, CDR2 YFSETQ. The CDR3 is made up of 16 amino acids. The V segment lost 0 bases and the J segment 3 bases; nucleotides outside the gene matches: 6. The CDR3: CASSLGLGQGDYGYTF. CDR3 coding DNA: TGCGCCAGCAGCTTGGGGCTGGGACAGGGAGACTATGGCTACACCTTC.

This clonotype has just a few counts. This chain uses TRBV19 with TRBJ2-5; 8 bases align to TRBD1. In germline, CDR1 is LNHDA, CDR2 SQIVND (reference sequence). CDR3 length equals 15 residues. V lost 7 bases and J lost 0; bases outside the gene matches: 7. The CDR3 DNA reads TGTGCCAGTACCCGTAAGGGACAGGACCAAGAGACCCAGTACTTC. This gives the protein CASTRKGQDQETQYF.

At least ten counts were recorded for this clonotype. The chain recombines TRBV4-1 with TRBJ1-5; D is perhaps TRBD1 (5 bases). The CDR3 runs 15 residues. V lost 0 bases and J lost 4, with 10 bases in between. Germline CDR1 and CDR2: MGHRA and YSYEKL. CDR3 sequence: CASSQDGQGNQPQHF. Here the CDR3 DNA reads TGCGCCAGCAGCCAAGATGGGCAGGGAAATCAGCCCCAGCATTTT.

This clonotype came up many times. The chain carries TRBV7-3 and TRBJ1-2; maybe TRBD1 (5 bases). Trimming left V 1 base short and J 8 bases short, with 17 bases between. The CDR3 spans 15 residues. In germline, CDR1 is SGHTA, CDR2 FQGTGA. The CDR3 loop is CASSLNGQGDYGYTF. CDR3 nucleotides: TGTGCCAGCAGCTTAAACGGGCAGGGCGATTACGGCTACACCTTC.

The CDR3 loop is CSARAGLTNQPQHF. The CDR3 DNA reads as TGCAGTGCTAGAGCCGGTCTGACCAATCAGCCCCAGCATTTT. The chain joins TRBV20-1 to TRBJ1-5, with D hard to call. CDR3 length: 14 residues. Between the trimmed V and J ends, which lost 1 base and 3 bases, there was a span of 10 bases. Germline-derived CDR1 and CDR2 are DFQATT and SNEGSKA (reference sequence).

The chain has TRBV3-1 and TRBJ1-6; tentatively, D is TRBD1 (5 bases). Trimming stripped 4 bases from V and 9 bases from J, with 10 bases between. The CDR3 has 13 residues. Germline V gives CDR1 LGHDT, CDR2 YNNKEL (reference sequence). The CDR3 bases are TGTGCCAGCAGCCTTCTAGGGGCTTCACCCCTCCACTTT. It codes for CASSLLGASPLHF. Drawing the rest from reference TRBV3-1 and TRBJ1-6, the complete variable domain is DTAVSQTPKYLVTQMGNDKSIKCEQNLGHDTMYWYKQDSKKFLKIMFSYNNKELIINETVPNRFSPKSPDKAHLNLHINSLELGDSAVYFCASSLLGASPLHFGNGTRLTVT.

This clonotype was detected ten times or more. This chain links TRBV9 with TRBJ2-3, with 15 bases lining up with TRBD2. Germline CDR1 and CDR2: SGDLS and YYNGEE. The J segment lost 3 bases and the V segment lost 4 bases, leaving 3 bases of the junction unmatched. This CDR3 has 16 residues. CDR3 region: CASSRGTSGGTDTQYF. The CDR3 region has the DNA TGTGCCAGCAGCCGGGGGACTAGCGGGGGGACAGATACGCAGTATTTT.

Concerning this clonotype itself: Being one base from a much bigger clone, this may be a read error. This chain links TRBV5-1 with TRBJ2-3; 7 nucleotides align to TRBD2. CDR1 and CDR2 from the germline V gene are SGHRS and YFSETQ. The CDR3 loop spans 15 amino acids. The CDR3 reads CANSLSGFRTDTQYF. The DNA for the CDR3 is TGCGCCAACAGCCTTAGCGGGTTCCGCACAGATACGCAGTATTTT.

This clonotype occurred many times. The chain uses TRBV5-1 and TRBJ1-5; D unresolved. The length of the CDR3 is 13 residues. The V gene's germline CDR1 is SGHRS and CDR2 YFSETQ. Trimming removed 2 bases from V and 3 bases from J, with 6 bases in between. The CDR3 sequence is CASSFSPNQPQHF. CDR3 DNA: TGCGCCAGCAGCTTCTCCCCCAATCAGCCCCAGCATTTT.

The chain employs TRBV7-8 and TRBJ2-7; 7 bases are a match to TRBD1. This CDR3 contains 15 residues. V lost 0 bases, J lost 0 bases, and 2 bases stayed unmatched. The germline V gene encodes CDR1 SGHVS and CDR2 FQNEAQ. The CDR3 spells CASSLAGTVSYEQYF. In nucleotides, the CDR3 is TGTGCCAGCAGCTTAGCCGGGACAGTCTCCTACGAGCAGTACTTC. Full variable domain (outside the CDR3, taken from reference TRBV7-8 and TRBJ2-7): GAGVSQSPRYKVAKRGQDVALRCDPISGHVSLFWYQQALGQGPEFLTYFQNEAQLDKSGLPSDRFFAERPEGSVSTLKIQRTQQEDSAVYLCASSLAGTVSYEQYFGPGTRLTVT.